The 2 T cell receptor beta chains below all came from one sample that was sequenced in a study of read filtering for tumor transcriptome and immune sequencing. This library used roughly 0.4 ug RNA and molecular barcoded adaptors spanning alpha/delta and beta/gamma chains. Each CDR3 protein is one row after TCRdb ran MiXCR on the reads. The data contain some 41,000 distinct CDR3 sequences, 10% to 15% of them singletons. Sample: a population of CD138-negative cells sorted from bone marrow. The source of these receptors is a donor at least 40 years old with multiple myeloma.

This clonotype was found many times. The chain joins TRBV9 to TRBJ2-1, with D maybe TRBD2 (6 bases). This CDR3 has 15 residues. The germline V and J ends were trimmed by 0 bases and 3 bases, with 10 bases remaining between them. CDR1 is SGDLS and CDR2 is YYNGEE in the germline V gene. CDR3 nucleotides: TGTGCCAGCAGCGTAGCAGGAGGGGACTACAATGAGCAGTTCTTC. As protein: CASSVAGGDYNEQFF.

This clonotype has ten or more counts. Here the CDR3 reads CASGRDRGVGEQYF. Here the CDR3 DNA reads TGTGCCAGCGGCCGGGACAGGGGAGTGGGAGAGCAGTACTTC. V is TRBV12-3 or TRBV12-4 and J is TRBJ2-7; 10 bases are a match to TRBD1. The CDR3 is made up of 14 amino acids. Trimming at V came to 8 bases and at J to 7 bases, leaving 11 bases not matched to a gene.